The present entry profiles one T cell receptor (beta chain) with its context. This clone's antigen is unknown. No base quality information exists; no much larger clone differs at one position. This sample is drawn from a study of radiotherapy plus CTLA-4 blockade in lung cancer (dated by TCRdb to 2016 to 2018). With regard to the full study: Among the enrolled patients, 15% to 20% had an objective response, and approximately 33% reached disease control. The research as a whole found: After treatment with radiotherapy and ipilimumab, TCR clones that originated in tumors expanded in peripheral blood. Increased serum interferon-beta after radiation, together with early dynamic changes in blood T cell clones, were reported to be the strongest predictors of response.

The library came from the immunoSEQ multiplex PCR assay. Not all clones reach the TCRdb copy of this immuneACCESS table, which keeps in-frame sequences only. Checked studies attribute under half of the gap to unresolved V genes and leave the rest unexplained. The sample table holds around 49,000 clones, of which around 84% were seen once. The ten largest clonotypes hold around a quarter of the sample. Its CDR3 holds 15 amino acids, cysteine through phenylalanine. Here the CDR3 DNA is all that survives: 45 bases in frame from base 1. V drops 5 bases and J drops 0 bases, leaving 10 bases in between. CDR1 LNHDA and CDR2 SQIVND are derived from the germline V gene (reference sequence). In this study, focal radiation therapy paired with CTLA-4 blockade (ipilimumab) was tested in patients who had chemo-refractory metastatic non-small-cell lung cancer.

The rearrangement joined TRBV19 to TRBJ2-2, with a weak D call of TRBD1 (6 bases match). The clonotype was recovered from a human donor with non-small cell lung cancer whose response to radiotherapy plus ipilimumab could not be evaluated. The sequencing used peripheral blood, collected from a patient treated with radiotherapy plus ipilimumab. Here the CDR3 is given as CASSARTANTGELFF. In nucleotide form, the sequence is TGTGCCAGTAGTGCCCGGACAGCGAACACCGGGGAGCTGTTTTTT.